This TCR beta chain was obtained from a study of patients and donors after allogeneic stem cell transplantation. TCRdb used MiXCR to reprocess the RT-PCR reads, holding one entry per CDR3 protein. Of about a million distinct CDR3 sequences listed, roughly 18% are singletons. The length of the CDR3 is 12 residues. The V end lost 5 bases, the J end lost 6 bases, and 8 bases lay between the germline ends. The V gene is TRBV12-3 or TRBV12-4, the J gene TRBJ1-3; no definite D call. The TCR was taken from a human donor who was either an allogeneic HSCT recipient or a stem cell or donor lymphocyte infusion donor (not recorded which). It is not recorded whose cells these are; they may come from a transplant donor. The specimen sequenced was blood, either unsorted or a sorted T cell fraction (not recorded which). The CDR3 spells CASSVTENTIYF. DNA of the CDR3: TGTGCCAGCAGTGTCACAGAAAACACCATATATTTT.